This T cell receptor (beta chain) originates from a study of blood T cells in healthy people across ages (dated by TCRdb to the mid-2010s). Looking at the study overall: In model experiments, roughly one uniquely barcoded TCR beta cDNA molecule per two T cells was captured by template switching. Donors were grouped into four age groups: young (average approximately 16 years), middle-aged (approximately 41), aged (around 66) and long-lived (approximately 81). Age-related changes in TCR beta repertoire diversity were measured in the study by deep sequencing normalized with unique cDNA molecular identifiers. For two donors (one aged 18 to 30 and one aged 80 or older), the study analyzed two additional independent replicas of 1 million unique cDNA reads from the same blood draw.

The library came from 5' RACE. Instrument used: Illumina HiSeq 2500. The second PCR ran for about 7 to 11 cycles and used a J-beta primer mix along with a sample-barcoded 5' primer. A template-switch 5' adaptor carrying 12 random nucleotides introduced a unique molecular identifier onto each TCR beta cDNA molecule. At least 3 million CDR3-containing paired-end reads were obtained from each sample. First-strand cDNA was synthesized from all RNA with the Mint cDNA synthesis kit, primed by a TRBC-specific oligonucleotide. Following uracil-DNA glycosylase treatment, all cDNA underwent a first 18-cycle PCR with the universal primers M1SS and BC2_uni_R. On the study's bioinformatics: For normalization, 1 million high-quality reads, each with a distinct molecular identifier, were randomly selected from each sample. Instead of being binned into consensus sequences, reads that shared molecular identifiers were thrown out. CDR3 identification, clonotype clustering and error correction used MiTCR with a Q25 quality threshold and the strictest error-elimination algorithm. A nonparametric unseen species model using Euler transformation provided a lower-bound estimate of total TCR beta diversity. TCRdb's own reprocessing of the public reads used fastp at Q25 and MiXCR and kept productive beta chains. Rows matching on CDR3 protein sequence are summarized as one entry with the most common DNA and genes. TCRdb's processing, not the study's, gives the V and J calls here. This sample holds around 1,000,000 distinct CDR3 sequences; roughly a quarter were observed only once. Approximately 0.75% of the sample belongs to the ten largest clones.

In its sample, this clonotype was seen a few times. Its antigen remains undetermined. No base quality values were provided; no much bigger clone lies one nucleotide off. Overall study outcomes, separate from this receptor: The CMV infection status of donors was not known, potentially confounding age-related changes in expanded clonotypes. Compared with the aged group, the long-lived group had more naive CD4+ T cells, fewer expanded clones and increased TCR diversity, a pattern suggesting age selection. A strong correlation was found between observed TCR beta diversity and the percentage of naive T cells measured by flow cytometry. Observed TCR beta diversity per million T cells fell roughly linearly with age, and a significant reduction was already apparent by age roughly 41. Estimates of total diversity based on one million sequenced T cells were regarded as lower bounds and as underestimates. Conclusive comparison of naive and antigen-experienced compartments was prevented by the profiling of bulk unsorted PBMCs.

The donors were some 36 Caucasian individuals from Russia, aged roughly 6 to 100 years, who were systemically healthy. Each donor gave about 9.2 milliliters of peripheral blood, drawn into EDTA-treated Vacutainer tubes. Ficoll-Paque density-gradient centrifugation was used to isolate PBMCs, with at least 6 million per sample. Total RNA was extracted from PBMCs with Trizol reagent, with at least 6 micrograms obtained per sample. Naive CD45RAhigh/CD27high T cell percentages were measured by flow cytometry on a PBMC aliquot from every donor. Inclusive of the bounding cysteine and phenylalanine, the CDR3 is 14 residues long. Only the CDR3 DNA stays, 42 bases, in frame from base 1. V is cut by 3 bases and J by 5 bases, and the space between the germline ends is 13 bases. Looking up the germline V gene (reference sequence) yields CDR1 MNHEY and CDR2 SMNVEV. In addition, the sample was reused for a study of T cells of mothers and their children. As the second paper documents: Nine systemically healthy Caucasian individuals served as donors, namely three mothers together with their six children. cDNA synthesis consumed the entire amount of extracted RNA, loaded at 1.5 ug RNA in each 15 ul reaction. In the second PCR, the M1S primer introduced both the sample barcodes and 2-4 random nucleotides. Over 9 million TCR beta CDR3 reads came from each mother, compared with millions of reads from each child. TCR recombination output is similarly shaped by thymic selection in related and unrelated pairs, with a minor effect exerted by inherited differences. Normalized repertoire overlap in related mother-child pairs was always slightly higher than in unrelated mother-child pairs, but the difference was never significant. Persistent microchimeric T cell clones were not detected, at a sensitivity of 95 to 100 clones per million clonotypes. To look for features that set related mother-child pairs apart from unrelated individuals, the researchers ran deep NGS to compare the TCR beta repertoires of mothers and children. The mean age was around 40 +/- 4 years for the mothers and 11 +/- 4 years for the children. After adapter ligation was performed with NEBNext reagents, the libraries were sequenced on an Illumina HiSeq 2000 with 100+100 nt paired-end reads. To avoid cross-contamination, the mother libraries and the child libraries were prepared a month apart and sequenced in separate runs. Between roughly 500,000 and 2,000,000 distinct TCR beta clonotypes were identified per donor. Naive TCR beta clonotypes were estimated from low-frequency clonotypes matched to each donor's FACS-determined naive share, without sorting.

This clonotype was obtained from a girl aged 2 to 9 in good health. This receptor chain uses TRBV27 and TRBJ1-1; a tentative D match to TRBD1 spans 6 bases. Sequenced material: blood. CDR3 reads: CASSFTGSGTEAFF. The nucleotide sequence reads as follows: TGTGCCAGCAGTTTTACAGGGTCGGGGACTGAAGCTTTCTTT.